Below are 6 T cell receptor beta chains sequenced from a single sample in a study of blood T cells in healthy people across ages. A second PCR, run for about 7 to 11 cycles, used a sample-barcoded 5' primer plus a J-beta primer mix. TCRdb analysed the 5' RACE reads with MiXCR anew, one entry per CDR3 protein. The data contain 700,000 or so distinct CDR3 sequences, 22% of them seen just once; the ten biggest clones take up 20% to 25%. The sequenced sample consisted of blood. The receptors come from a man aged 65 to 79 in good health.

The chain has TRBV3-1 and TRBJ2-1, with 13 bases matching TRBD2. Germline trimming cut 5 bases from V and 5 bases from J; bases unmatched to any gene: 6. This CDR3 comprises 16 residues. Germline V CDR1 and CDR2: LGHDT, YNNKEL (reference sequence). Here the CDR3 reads CASSTRLAGGHNEQFF. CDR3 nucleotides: TGTGCCAGCAGCACCAGACTAGCGGGGGGACACAATGAGCAGTTCTTC.

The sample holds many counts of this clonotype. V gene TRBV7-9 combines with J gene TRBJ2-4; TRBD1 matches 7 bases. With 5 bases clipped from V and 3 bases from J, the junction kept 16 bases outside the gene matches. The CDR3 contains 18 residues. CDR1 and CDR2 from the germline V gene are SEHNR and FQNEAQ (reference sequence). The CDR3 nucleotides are TGTGCCAGCAGCCACCCACGCTATCAGGGGGTTGGCAAAAACATTCAGTACTTC. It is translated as CASSHPRYQGVGKNIQYF.

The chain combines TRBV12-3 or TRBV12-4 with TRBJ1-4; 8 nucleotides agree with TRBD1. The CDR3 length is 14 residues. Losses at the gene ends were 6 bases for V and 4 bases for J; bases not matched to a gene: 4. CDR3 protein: CASSQTGDNEKLFF. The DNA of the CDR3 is TGTGCCAGCAGCCAGACAGGGGATAATGAAAAACTGTTTTTT.

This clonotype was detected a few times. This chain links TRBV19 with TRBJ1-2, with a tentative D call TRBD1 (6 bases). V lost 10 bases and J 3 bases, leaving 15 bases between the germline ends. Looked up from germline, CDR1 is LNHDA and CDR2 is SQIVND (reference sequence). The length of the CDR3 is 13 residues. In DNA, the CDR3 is TGTGCCACCCGGGACAAAGCTTACTATGGCTACACCTTC. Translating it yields CATRDKAYYGYTF.

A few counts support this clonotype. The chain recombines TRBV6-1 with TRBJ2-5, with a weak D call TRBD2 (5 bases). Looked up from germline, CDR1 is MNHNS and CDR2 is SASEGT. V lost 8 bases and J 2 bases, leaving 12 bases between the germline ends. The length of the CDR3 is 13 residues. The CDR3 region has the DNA TGTGCCAGCGGGAGACTGGAACAAGAGACCCAGTACTTC. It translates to CASGRLEQETQYF.

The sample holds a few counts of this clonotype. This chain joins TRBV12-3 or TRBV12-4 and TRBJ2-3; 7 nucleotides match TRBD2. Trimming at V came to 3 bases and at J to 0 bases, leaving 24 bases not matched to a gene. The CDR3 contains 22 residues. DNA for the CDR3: TGTGCCAGCAGTTTCAGTTTGAGCGCTAGCGGCCCGCTAGCCTCTAGCACAGATACGCAGTATTTT. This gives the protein CASSFSLSASGPLASSTDTQYF.